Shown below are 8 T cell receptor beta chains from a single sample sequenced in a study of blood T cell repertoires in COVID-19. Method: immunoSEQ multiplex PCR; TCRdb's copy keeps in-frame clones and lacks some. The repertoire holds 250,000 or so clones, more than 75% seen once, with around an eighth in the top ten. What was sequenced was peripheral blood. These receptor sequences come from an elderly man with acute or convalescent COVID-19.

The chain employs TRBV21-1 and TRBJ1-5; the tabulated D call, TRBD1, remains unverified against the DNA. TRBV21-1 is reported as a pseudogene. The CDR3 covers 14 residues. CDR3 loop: CASSPGHYNQPQHF. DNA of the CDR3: TGTGCCAGCAGCCCCGGACACTATAATCAGCCCCAGCATTTT.

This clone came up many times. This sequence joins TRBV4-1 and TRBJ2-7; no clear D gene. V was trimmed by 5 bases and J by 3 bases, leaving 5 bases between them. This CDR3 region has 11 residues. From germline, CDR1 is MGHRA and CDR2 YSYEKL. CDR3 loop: CASSDFYEQYF. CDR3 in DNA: TGCGCCAGCAGCGACTTCTACGAGCAGTACTTC.

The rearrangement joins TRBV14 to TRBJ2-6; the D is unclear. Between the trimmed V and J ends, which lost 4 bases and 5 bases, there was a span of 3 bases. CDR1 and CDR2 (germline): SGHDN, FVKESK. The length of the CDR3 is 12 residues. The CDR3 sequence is CASSLRANVLTF. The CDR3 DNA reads TGTGCCAGCAGCCTCAGGGCCAACGTCCTGACTTTC.

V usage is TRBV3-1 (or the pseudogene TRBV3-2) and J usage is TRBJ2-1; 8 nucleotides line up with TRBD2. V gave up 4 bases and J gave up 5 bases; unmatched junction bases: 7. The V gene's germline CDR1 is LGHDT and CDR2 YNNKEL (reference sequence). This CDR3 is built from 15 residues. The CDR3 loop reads CASSPGGGQDNEQFF. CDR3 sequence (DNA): TGTGCCAGCAGCCCCGGGGGGGGGCAAGACAATGAGCAGTTCTTC.

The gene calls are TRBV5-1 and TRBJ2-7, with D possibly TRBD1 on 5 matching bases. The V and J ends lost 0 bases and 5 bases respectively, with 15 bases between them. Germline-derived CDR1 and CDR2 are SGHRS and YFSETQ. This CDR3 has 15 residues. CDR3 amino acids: CASSLVIGQGNEQYF. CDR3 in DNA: TGCGCCAGCAGCTTGGTTATTGGGCAGGGAAACGAGCAGTACTTC.

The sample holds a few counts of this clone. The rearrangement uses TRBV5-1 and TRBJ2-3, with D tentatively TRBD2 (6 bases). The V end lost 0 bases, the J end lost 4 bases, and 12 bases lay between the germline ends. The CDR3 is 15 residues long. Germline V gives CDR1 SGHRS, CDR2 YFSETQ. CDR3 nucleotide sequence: TGCGCCAGCAGCTTGGTGGGGGACTGGGCAGATACGCAGTATTTT. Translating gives CASSLVGDWADTQYF. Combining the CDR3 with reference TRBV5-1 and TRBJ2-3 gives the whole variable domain KAGVTQTPRYLIKTRGQQVTLSCSPISGHRSVSWYQQTPGQGLQFLFEYFSETQRNKGNFPGRFSGRQFSNSRSEMNVSTLELGDSALYLCASSLVGDWADTQYFGPGTRLTVL.

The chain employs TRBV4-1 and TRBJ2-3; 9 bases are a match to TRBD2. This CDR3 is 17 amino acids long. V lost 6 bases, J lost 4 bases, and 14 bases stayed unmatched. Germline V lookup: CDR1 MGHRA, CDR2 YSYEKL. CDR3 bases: TGCGCCAGCAGTCCCGGGCCAGCGGGAGGACTAGCAGATACGCAGTATTTT. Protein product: CASSPGPAGGLADTQYF.

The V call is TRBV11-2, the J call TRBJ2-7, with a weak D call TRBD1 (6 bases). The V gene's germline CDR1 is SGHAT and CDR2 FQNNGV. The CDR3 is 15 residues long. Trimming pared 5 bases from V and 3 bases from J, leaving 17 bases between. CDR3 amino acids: CASSPAGGQSYEQYF. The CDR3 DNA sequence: TGTGCCAGCAGCCCGGCGGGTGGACAGAGCTACGAGCAGTACTTC.